This section outlines one T cell receptor (beta chain) sequence together with its context. Its antigen is not identified. This entry belongs to a study of T-cell memory formation after mild COVID-19. Study results and caveats: Contracting clones from day 15 to 85 showed balanced CD4/CD8; later expanders favored CD4+. That cross-reactive memory joined was suggested by some responding clones appearing in pre-infection memory.

Germline V lookup: CDR1 ENHRY, CDR2 SYGVKD. The CDR3 sequence is 15 residues long. V was trimmed by 4 bases and J by 4 bases, leaving 13 bases between them. TCRdb reprocessed the 5' RACE reads with MiXCR, giving one entry per CDR3 protein. The sample consists of approximately 250,000 distinct CDR3 sequences, 16% of them appearing once. This sequence was found in a man younger than 35 who had mild COVID-19 (a few samples of this study predate the infection). Cell type and time point are not known. The sample taken for sequencing was PBMCs or a T cell subset sorted from them (not recorded which). The V and J genes are TRBV10-3 and TRBJ2-2, with D tentatively TRBD1 or TRBD2 (5 bases each). CDR3 protein: CAISGGRQGTGELFF. The CDR3 coding sequence is TGTGCCATCAGTGGGGGACGGCAGGGCACCGGGGAGCTGTTTTTT.